The clone carrying this T cell receptor (beta chain) was counted only a few times. The antigen is unknown. Priming with a constant-region primer yielded TCR beta cDNA from 500 ng total RNA. Amplification in three nested multiplex PCR rounds with slightly modified ARM-PCR gave rise to TCR beta libraries. Use of TRBV1-TRBV30 forward primers with a C-beta reverse primer characterized the first two PCR rounds, which lasted about 9 cycles each. A single record per CDR3 protein comes from TCRdb applying MiXCR to the multiplex PCR reads. The sample holds a few hundred thousand distinct CDR3 sequences; 50% to 60% are singletons and the top ten take over 15%. The trim removed 2 bases at V and 0 bases at J, leaving 10 bases unmatched. The CDR3 runs to 20 residues. In germline, CDR1 is MNHEY, CDR2 SVGEGT. The data were obtained in a study of tumor-infiltrating lymphocytes in primary liver carcinoma. Study at large: Tumors were staged T1-T3 N0M0 and measured roughly 4.2 to 10 cm across.

Unsorted whole blood supplied the RNA, and germline DNA was extracted too. Study-level points and caveats: Significantly larger top-250-clone fractions were found in tumors than in blood (p = 0.039).

The chain is built from TRBV6-2 or TRBV6-3 and TRBJ2-6; TRBD1 agrees at 10 bases. The origin of this receptor is a woman aged 25 to 39 with primary liver carcinoma and hepatitis B virus infection. The sequenced sample was peripheral blood. The CDR3 reads CASSYDYGTGVGSGANVLTF. CDR3 nucleotides: TGTGCCAGCAGTTACGACTACGGGACAGGGGTCGGCTCTGGGGCCAACGTCCTGACTTTC.